This T cell receptor (beta chain) was documented in a study of blood T cell repertoires in COVID-19 (TCRdb year 2020). The study in broad terms: Samples from collaborators originated in the United States, Italy and Spain and spanned both the acute and convalescent phases of COVID-19. The prospective study material was composed of cDNA or gDNA derived from T cells, B-cell-depleted T cells, or PBMCs. The dataset comprised deeply sampled blood TCRbeta repertoires from subjects exposed to, actively infected with, or recovered from COVID-19. The repertoires were made available in a free public database intended to serve as a resource for research on the immune response to SARS-CoV-2. The samples were drawn from two sources: the first 160 participants of the ongoing ImmuneRACE study, and 950 to 1,500 subjects contributed by 6 global collaborators. Sample metadata almost always included a de-identified subject ID, COVID-19 status, age in years and sex. Where available, HLA class I and class II types were taken from metadata supplied by the sample provider and were not determined by assay-based typing.

One collaborating source in Seattle enrolled patients while the patients were actively infected and followed the patients over time throughout the course of disease. Whole blood was collected in K2EDTA tubes by collaborating institutions according to the institutions' own protocols. For TCRbeta analysis, collaborators shipped samples in one of three forms: frozen whole blood, isolated PBMCs, or DNA extracted from either of those sample types. This clone has a handful of counts. It lacks a known antigen. Base qualities were left out, and no much larger clone turns up one base away. The full study reports these points: How much clinical and demographic metadata was included differed by source and by participant, and the metadata was provided uncurated.

TCRbeta CDR3 regions were amplified from genomic DNA by means of the immunoSEQ Assay, a bias-controlled multiplex PCR. The original pipeline was this. The number of nucleated cells in each sample was estimated from the amplification of reference gene primers within the assay. To quantify the absolute abundance of each unique TCRbeta CDR3 rearrangement, sequence reads were collapsed and filtered. For each sample, productive Simpson clonality was calculated by taking the square root of Simpson's diversity index across productive rearrangements. The source is immuneACCESS, and TCRdb retained only in-frame sequences with V and J called. Part of the clones is not carried over; for the studies checked, unresolved V genes explain less than half of this, and the remainder is unexplained. That table gives V, J and clone size, and the DNA gave D and trimming. Within this sample are about 170,000 clones, with around nine tenths of them counted one time only. The ten biggest clones cover under 3% of the sample.

The CDR3 covers 11 residues, taking in both the cysteine and the phenylalanine. The CDR3 DNA has 33 bases and is translated from base 1. Relative to germline, V is 7 bases shorter and J is 4 bases shorter, with 11 bases between their ends. From the germline V gene (reference sequence), CDR1 is DFQATT and CDR2 is SNEGSKA. This TCR was sampled from an elderly woman with COVID-19, enrolled during active disease. The sample comprised peripheral blood. The chain links TRBV20-1 with TRBJ2-7; matching of 6 bases hints at TRBD2 as the D gene. The DNA sequence follows: TGCAGTGGGGAGGACCGTTACGAGCAGTACTTC. Translated, this gives CSGEDRYEQYF.